Each of the 20 T cell receptor beta chains below was sequenced from the same sample in a study of blood T cell repertoires in COVID-19. TCRdb keeps only in-frame clones here, not all; method: immunoSEQ multiplex PCR. The sample records 150,000 to 200,000 clones, approximately 85% being singletons. The sequencing input was peripheral blood. These receptors originate from a man older than 75 with COVID-19, enrolled during active disease.

The DNA for the CDR3 is TGTGCCAGCAGTGACCTACAGGGGGCCCACTATGGCTACACCTTC. Its protein is CASSDLQGAHYGYTF. The chain links TRBV6-6 to TRBJ1-2; TRBD1 agrees at 9 bases. The CDR3 sequence is 15 residues long. Germline trimming cut 5 bases from V and 3 bases from J; bases unmatched to any gene: 7. The germline V gene has CDR1 MNHNY and CDR2 SVGAGI (reference sequence).

The chain employs TRBV11-3 and TRBJ2-1; no clear D. V was clipped by 5 bases and J by 1 base, with 15 bases between them. This CDR3 region has 16 residues. Germline V gene data show CDR1 as SGHNT and CDR2 as YENEEA. CDR3 nucleotide sequence: TGTGCCAGCAGCAGTTTCCTCACTCAATCCTACAATGAGCAGTTCTTC. Its protein product is CASSSFLTQSYNEQFF.

This chain joins TRBV6-6 and TRBJ2-5, with D unresolved. This CDR3 contains 12 residues. CDR1 is MNHNY and CDR2 is SVGAGI in the germline V gene (reference sequence). V gave up 5 bases and J gave up 5 bases, with 9 bases separating them. CDR3 in DNA: TGTGCCAGCAGTCCTAGTGGTGAGACCCAGTACTTC. Translation gives CASSPSGETQYF.

The chain is built from TRBV27 and TRBJ2-1; no reliable D call. From germline, CDR1 is MNHEY and CDR2 SMNVEV (reference sequence). V lost 3 bases and J lost 0, with 9 bases in between. The CDR3 totals 15 residues. For the CDR3, the DNA is TGTGCCAGCAGTTTGGAGAGGAGCTCCTACAATGAGCAGTTCTTC. This encodes CASSLERSSYNEQFF.

J is TRBJ1-2 and V is TRBV2; unclear D gene. V lost 6 bases and J lost 5, with 16 bases in between. The CDR3 has 14 amino acids. Germline CDR1 SNHLY, CDR2 FYNNEI. The CDR3, as DNA: TGTGCCAGCAGCGGAATCAGGAATGCATATGGCTACACCTTC. Amino acids: CASSGIRNAYGYTF.

This clone was observed a few times. This sequence joins TRBV29-1 and TRBJ1-1, with D perhaps matching TRBD1 (6 bases). The CDR3 runs to 13 residues. V lost 5 bases and J lost 1, with 11 bases in between. Looked up from germline, CDR1 is SQVTM and CDR2 is ANQGSEA. DNA for the CDR3: TGCAGCGTTTGCCGGGACAAGAACACTGAAGCTTTCTTT. Residues: CSVCRDKNTEAFF.

The gene calls are TRBV5-4 and TRBJ1-1; maybe TRBD1 (5 bases). Trimming removed 0 bases from V and 4 bases from J, with 10 bases in between. Germline CDR1 and CDR2: SGHNT and YYREEE (reference sequence). This CDR3 spans 14 amino acids. Here the CDR3 reads CASSLVSRVTEAFF. In DNA, the CDR3 is TGTGCCAGCAGCTTGGTTTCCAGGGTCACTGAAGCTTTCTTT.

This clone appeared a few times. J is TRBJ2-6 and V is TRBV19; a possible D gene is TRBD2 (6 bases). Germline V gene sequence: CDR1 LNHDA, CDR2 SQIVND (reference sequence). V shed 5 bases and J shed 2 bases, with 10 bases lying between them. The CDR3 covers 15 residues. As DNA, the CDR3 is TGTGCCAGTAGTCCCCGGAGGGCTGGGGCCAACGTCCTGACTTTC. It specifies CASSPRRAGANVLTF.

The chain joins TRBV6-5 to TRBJ1-5; 8 nucleotides match TRBD1. Germline V gene data show CDR1 as MNHEY and CDR2 as SVGAGI. V was pared by 6 bases and J by 1 base, with 5 bases of the junction left unmatched. The CDR3 has 15 amino acids. The CDR3 spells CASRRQGLSNQPQHF. For the CDR3, the DNA is TGTGCCAGCAGACGACAGGGGCTGAGCAATCAGCCCCAGCATTTT.

V gene TRBV5-1 combines with J gene TRBJ2-3; D is possibly TRBD1 (5 bases). The CDR3 length is 14 residues. Germline-derived CDR1 and CDR2 are SGHRS and YFSETQ. V dropped 7 bases and J dropped 4 bases, with 16 bases sitting between them. CDR3 in DNA: TGCGCCAGCTGCCCCCGCAAGGGGTCAGATACGCAGTATTTT. This translates into CASCPRKGSDTQYF.

The J gene is TRBJ1-1, the V gene TRBV4-2; TRBD1 agrees at 9 bases. Unmatched junction bases numbered 8, after V lost 5 bases and J lost 4 bases. The CDR3 runs to 15 residues. From germline, CDR1 is LGHNA and CDR2 YNFKEQ. The CDR3 bases are TGTGCCAGCAGCAGAAGGAACAGGGGGCCCACTGAAGCTTTCTTT. This gives the protein CASSRRNRGPTEAFF.

The chain couples TRBV9 to TRBJ2-5; the D gene is possibly TRBD1 (8 bases). The ends were cut back, 4 bases at V and 5 bases at J, with 15 bases in the middle. Germline assignment: CDR1 SGDLS and CDR2 YYNGEE. The CDR3 sequence is 14 residues long. CDR3 sequence: CASSPTGGEETQYF. The CDR3 nucleotides read TGTGCCAGCAGCCCAACAGGGGGGGAGGAGACCCAGTACTTC.

V gene TRBV7-6 combines with J gene TRBJ2-5, with D possibly being TRBD1 (6 bases). Germline lookup yields CDR1 SGHVS and CDR2 FNYEAQ. The CDR3 spans 14 residues. V shed 1 base and J shed 4 bases, with 10 bases lying between them. CDR3 region: CASSLGQVRETQYF. CDR3 bases: TGTGCCAGCAGCTTAGGACAGGTCCGAGAGACCCAGTACTTC. The full variable domain, in which reference TRBV7-6 and TRBJ2-5 provide the parts outside the CDR3, is GAGVSQSPRYKVTKRGQDVALRCDPISGHVSLYWYRQALGQGPEFLTYFNYEAQQDKSGLPNDRFSAERPEGSISTLTIQRTEQRDSAMYRCASSLGQVRETQYFGPGTRLLVL.

The J gene is TRBJ2-7, the V gene TRBV19, with a weak D call TRBD1 (7 bases). With 3 bases removed from V and 3 bases from J, the gap between germline ends came to 12 bases. Germline CDR1 LNHDA, CDR2 SQIVND (reference sequence). This CDR3 spans 14 amino acids. The CDR3 spells CASSIAGQSYEQYF. The CDR3 DNA reads as TGTGCCAGTAGTATTGCGGGACAGAGCTACGAGCAGTACTTC.

This clone was observed a few times. The rearrangement links TRBV29-1 to TRBJ2-1, with 10 bases that match TRBD1. CDR3 size: 14 residues. The V and J ends lost 6 bases and 4 bases, in that order; junction bases with no gene match: 6. Germline CDR1 and CDR2: SQVTM and ANQGSEA. CDR3 loop: CSVDRGLTYNEQFF. The CDR3 DNA is TGCAGCGTCGACAGGGGGCTTACTTACAATGAGCAGTTCTTC.

The chain uses TRBV6-1 and TRBJ1-2, with 7 bases lining up with TRBD1. There are 15 residues in the CDR3. V was pared by 0 bases and J by 0 bases, with 1 base of the junction left unmatched. The germline gives CDR1 MNHNS, CDR2 SASEGT. The CDR3 here is CASSEAGTANYGYTF. The CDR3 DNA reads as TGTGCCAGCAGTGAAGCGGGGACAGCTAACTATGGCTACACCTTC.

The chain carries TRBV15 and TRBJ1-2, with D uncertain. The CDR3 covers 12 residues. V lost 5 bases and J 4 bases, leaving 8 bases between the germline ends. Germline lookup yields CDR1 LNHNV and CDR2 YYDKDF (reference sequence). Written as DNA, the CDR3 is TGTGCCACCAGCGGAAACAGCTATGGCTACACCTTC. It encodes CATSGNSYGYTF.

This rearrangement joins TRBV3-1 (or the pseudogene TRBV3-2) to TRBJ1-1; D unresolved. The CDR3 extends over 12 amino acids. In germline, CDR1 is LGHDT, CDR2 YNNKEL (reference sequence). Trimming removed 5 bases at V and 2 bases at J, with 6 bases between. CDR3 DNA: TGTGCCAGCAGCAGGAGAAACACTGAAGCTTTCTTT. Its translation: CASSRRNTEAFF.

This clone was observed once. This chain links TRBV6-5 with TRBJ1-1; possible D gene TRBD1, 6 bases. This CDR3 spans 14 amino acids. Germline assignment: CDR1 MNHEY and CDR2 SVGAGI. V dropped 4 bases and J dropped 2 bases, with 11 bases sitting between them. The CDR3, as DNA: TGTGCCAGCAGTTCCCGGACAGCTAACACTGAAGCTTTCTTT. It translates to CASSSRTANTEAFF.

Concerning this clone: Distinct nucleotide sequences in the sample also encode this CDR3. The gene calls are TRBV7-6 and TRBJ2-5; 7 bases are a match to TRBD1. V shed 5 bases and J 2 bases; nucleotides not matched to a gene: 2. This CDR3 comprises 13 residues. Germline V gene data show CDR1 as SGHVS and CDR2 as FNYEAQ. The CDR3 sequence is CASSLGQQETQYF. Here the CDR3 DNA reads TGTGCCAGCAGCCTGGGACAGCAAGAGACCCAGTACTTC.